The entry below describes one TCR beta chain. This clone was observed once. Its target antigen remains unknown. Base qualities are missing; no much larger clone stands one base away. This sample stems from a study of blood T cell repertoires in COVID-19 (dated by TCRdb to about 2020). For context, the study as a whole: The collaborator samples originated in the United States, Italy and Spain and spanned the acute and convalescent phases of COVID-19. The material from the prospective study consisted of cDNA or gDNA derived from T cells, B-cell-depleted T cells, or PBMCs. Subjects who had been exposed to COVID-19, were actively infected with it, or had recovered from it provided the deeply sampled blood TCRbeta repertoires that made up the dataset. The repertoires were made available in a free public database intended to serve as a resource for research on the immune response to SARS-CoV-2. The samples were drawn from two sources: the first 160 participants of the ongoing ImmuneRACE study, and 1,000 to 1,500 subjects contributed by 6 global collaborators. Sample metadata almost always included a de-identified subject ID, COVID-19 status, age in years and sex. Where HLA class I and class II types were available, the types were taken from metadata supplied by the sample provider, not from assay-based typing.

The study at large found these results: How much clinical and demographic metadata was included differed by source and by participant, and the metadata was provided uncurated.

One collaborating source in Seattle enrolled patients while the patients were actively infected and followed the patients over time throughout the course of disease. The collaborating institutions used their own protocols to collect whole blood in K2EDTA tubes. For TCRbeta analysis, collaborator samples were shipped as frozen whole blood, as isolated PBMCs, or as DNA extracted from either sample type. CDR1 and CDR2 are drawn from the germline V gene (reference sequence): LNHDA, SQIVND. Deletion took 3 bases off V and 0 bases off J, with a span of 9 bases between the germline ends. Its CDR3 holds 15 amino acids, cysteine through phenylalanine. CDR3 DNA is the only sequence kept; it has 45 bases, read in frame from the first base. The immunoSEQ Assay, a bias-controlled multiplex PCR, was used to amplify TCRbeta CDR3 regions from genomic DNA. On the authors' methods: Nucleated cell counts per sample were estimated from amplification of reference gene primers within the assay. To quantify the absolute abundance of each unique TCRbeta CDR3 rearrangement, sequence reads were collapsed and filtered. For each sample, productive Simpson clonality was calculated as the square root of Simpson's diversity index over productive rearrangements. In TCRdb, the immuneACCESS table is reduced to in-frame sequences with V and J assigned. These tables do not hold every clone; where another copy was compared, an unresolved V gene accounts for under half, and the others remain unexplained. That table is the source of V, J and clone size, and D and trimming were worked out from the DNA. In all, the sample holds around 480,000 clones, and 88% of those were seen once. Of the sample, over 10% is held by the ten largest clones.

The chain is encoded by TRBV19 joined to TRBJ1-5; the D segment cannot be called with confidence. The clonotype originates from a woman in her forties or fifties with COVID-19, enrolled during active disease. Sequencing input: peripheral blood. The CDR3 amino acid sequence is: CASSMKEYSNQPQHF. The nucleotides are TGTGCCAGTAGTATGAAGGAGTATAGCAATCAGCCCCAGCATTTT.